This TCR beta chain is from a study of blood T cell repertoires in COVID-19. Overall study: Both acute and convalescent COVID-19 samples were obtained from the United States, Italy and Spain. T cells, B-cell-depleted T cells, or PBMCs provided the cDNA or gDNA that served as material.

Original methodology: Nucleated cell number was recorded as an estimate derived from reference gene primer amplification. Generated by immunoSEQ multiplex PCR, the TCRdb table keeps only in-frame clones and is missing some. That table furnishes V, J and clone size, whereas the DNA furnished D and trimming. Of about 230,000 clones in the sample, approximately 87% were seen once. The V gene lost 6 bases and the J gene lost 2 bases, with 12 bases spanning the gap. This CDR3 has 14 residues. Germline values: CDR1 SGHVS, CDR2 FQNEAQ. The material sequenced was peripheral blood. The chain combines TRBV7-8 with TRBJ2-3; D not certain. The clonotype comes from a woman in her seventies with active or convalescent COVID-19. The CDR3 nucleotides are TGTGCCAGCAGTTATAGACTGCCCACAGATACGCAGTATTTT. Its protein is CASSYRLPTDTQYF.